The TCR beta chain described here comes from a study of T cells after yellow fever vaccination. Study details: When fractions had low cell numbers, they were prepared with SMART-Seq v4 Ultra Low Input. Findings of the study overall: High-abundance clonotypes from the bulk population could contaminate FACS-sorted repertoires. Reappearing after the booster were most of the clones from primary vaccination (less than 97% CD4, 88% CD8).

Comments on this clonotype: The antigen is undetermined.

Trimming pared 4 bases from V and 4 bases from J, leaving 6 bases between. The CDR3 is 12 amino acids. Looked up from germline, CDR1 is MNHEY and CDR2 is SMNVEV (reference sequence). In TCRdb, the 5' RACE reads were re-called with MiXCR into one record per CDR3 protein. The data contain about 630,000 distinct CDR3 sequences, 10% to 15% of them singletons. V usage is TRBV27 and J usage is TRBJ2-3; D uncertain. This sample comprised PBMCs, obtained on the day of the yellow fever booster vaccination. The TCR was taken from a young man who received the YFV17D yellow fever vaccine. In nucleotides, the CDR3 is TGTGCCAGCAGTTCCGCAGCAGATACGCAGTATTTT. It encodes CASSSAADTQYF.